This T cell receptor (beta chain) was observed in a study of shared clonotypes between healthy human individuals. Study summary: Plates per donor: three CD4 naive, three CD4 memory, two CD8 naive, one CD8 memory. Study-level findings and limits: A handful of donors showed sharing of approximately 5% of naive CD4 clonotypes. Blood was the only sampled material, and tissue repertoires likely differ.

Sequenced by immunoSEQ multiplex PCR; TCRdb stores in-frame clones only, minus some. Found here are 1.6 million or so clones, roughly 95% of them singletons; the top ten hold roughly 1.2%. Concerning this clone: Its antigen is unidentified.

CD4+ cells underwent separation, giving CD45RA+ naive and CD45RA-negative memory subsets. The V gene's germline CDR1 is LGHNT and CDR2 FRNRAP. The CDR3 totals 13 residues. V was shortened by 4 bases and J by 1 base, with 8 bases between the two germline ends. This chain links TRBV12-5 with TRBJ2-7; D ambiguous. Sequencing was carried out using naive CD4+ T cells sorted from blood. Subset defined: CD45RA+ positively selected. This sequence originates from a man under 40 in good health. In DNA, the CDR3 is TGTGCTAGTGGTTCCTCGGATTCCTACGAGCAGTACTTC. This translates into CASGSSDSYEQYF.